The 32 T cell receptor beta chains listed next were all sequenced from one sample in a study of graft-versus-host responses after intestinal transplantation. For these receptors, no antigen is known. Assay: immunoSEQ multiplex PCR; the TCRdb copy retains only in-frame clones and omits some. The table has over 70,000 clones, almost 90% seen once. Specimen: unstimulated CD8+ T cells sorted from spleen or lymph node cells, collected before transplant. These receptors were collected from a human donor who was the organ donor for an intestinal transplant.

The V call is TRBV28, the J call TRBJ1-2; D gene uncertain. V dropped 2 bases and J dropped 5 bases, with 3 bases sitting between them. The CDR3 is 11 amino acids. Germline V gives CDR1 MDHEN, CDR2 SYDVKM. This chain's CDR3 is CASSLEYGYTF. The CDR3 DNA follows: TGTGCCAGCAGTTTAGAGTATGGCTACACCTTC.

A remark on this clone: One end of the junction does not line up with germline, which may come from a read error. The gene calls are TRBV2 and TRBJ2-1, with D possibly matching TRBD1 (5 bases). The germline V gene has CDR1 SNHLY and CDR2 FYNNEI. This CDR3 has 15 residues. Here the CDR3 DNA reads TGTGCCAGCAGCGAAGGCAGGGTTTCCCACAATGAGCAGTTCTTC. Its translation is CASSEGRVSHNEQFF.

The CDR3 DNA reads TGCGCCAGCAGCCAAGAGTTGGGGCAGTTCAATGAGCAGTTCTTC. The encoded protein is CASSQELGQFNEQFF. The chain links TRBV4-3 to TRBJ2-1; D is possibly TRBD1 (5 bases). V was trimmed by 0 bases and J by 6 bases, leaving 12 bases between them. CDR1 and CDR2 (germline): LGHNA, YSLEER. The CDR3 runs to 15 residues.

This clone was found once. The V gene is TRBV5-1, the J gene TRBJ2-1; 8 bases match TRBD2. V gave up 4 bases and J gave up 7 bases; unmatched junction bases: 13. Looked up from germline, CDR1 is SGHRS and CDR2 is YFSETQ. The CDR3 is 16 residues long. This chain's CDR3 is CASSTQAGGAKNEQFF. The CDR3 nucleotides are TGCGCCAGCAGCACACAGGCCGGGGGGGCTAAAAATGAGCAGTTCTTC.

The rearrangement joins TRBV28 to TRBJ2-7, with D tentatively TRBD2 (5 bases). V gave up 2 bases and J gave up 2 bases, with 10 bases separating them. Per the germline V gene, CDR1 is MDHEN and CDR2 is SYDVKM. The CDR3 length is 14 residues. CDR3 residues: CASSLEGSAYEQYV. For the CDR3, the DNA is TGTGCCAGCAGTTTAGAGGGTTCAGCCTACGAGCAGTACGTC.

This clone occurred once. The CDR3: CASSSSPGLAGALYNEQFF. The CDR3 region has the DNA TGTGCCAGCAGTTCCAGCCCGGGACTAGCGGGGGCCCTGTACAATGAGCAGTTCTTC. The rearrangement links TRBV27 to TRBJ2-1; 14 nucleotides line up with TRBD2. This CDR3 spans 19 amino acids. J lost 4 bases, V lost 4 bases, and 12 bases had no gene match. Germline V gene lookup returns CDR1 MNHEY and CDR2 SMNVEV (reference sequence).

CDR3 loop: CAWRVGGAGYGYTF. The CDR3 DNA sequence: TGTGCCTGGAGAGTAGGGGGCGCGGGCTATGGCTACACCTTC. The chain carries TRBV30 and TRBJ1-2; 7 positions match TRBD1. The V and J ends lost 3 bases and 4 bases, in that order; junction bases with no gene match: 8. Germline CDR1 GTSNPN, CDR2 SVGIG (reference sequence). The CDR3 is 14 amino acids. The variable domain in full, completed from reference TRBV30 and TRBJ1-2, reads SQTIHQWPATLVQPVGSPLSLECTVEGTSNPNLYWYRQAAGRGLQLLFYSVGIGQISSEVPQNLSASRPQDRQFILSSKKLLLSDSGFYLCAWRVGGAGYGYTFGSGTRLTVV.

V is TRBV19 and J is TRBJ1-5, with D tentatively TRBD1 (6 bases). The germline V gene encodes CDR1 LNHDA and CDR2 SQIVND (reference sequence). The CDR3 contains 13 residues. V dropped 3 bases and J dropped 4 bases, with 7 bases sitting between them. CDR3 sequence: CASSIRGNQPQHF. In DNA, the CDR3 is TGTGCCAGTAGTATTAGGGGGAATCAGCCCCAGCATTTT.

A single count supports this clone. The chain recombines TRBV7-8 with TRBJ2-5, with D possibly being TRBD1 (5 bases). CDR1 and CDR2 from the germline V gene are SGHVS and FQNEAQ. The V end was cut by 2 bases, the J end by 5 bases, with 15 bases between. CDR3 size: 15 residues. Here the CDR3 DNA reads TGTGCCAGCAGCTTAAGCGCAGGGTCGACGGAGACCCAGTACTTC. This sequence encodes CASSLSAGSTETQYF.

This chain connects TRBV7-9 to TRBJ1-6; D is undetermined. Trimming took 6 bases from V and 10 from J, leaving 16 bases between them. The CDR3 sequence is 14 residues long. Per germline, CDR1 SEHNR and CDR2 FQNEAQ (reference sequence). CDR3 nucleotide sequence: TGTGCCAGCAGTGCACAGCTAAAAACCTCACCCCTCCACTTT. Translating it yields CASSAQLKTSPLHF. The entire variable domain, with the rest obtained from reference TRBV7-9 and TRBJ1-6, is as follows: DTGVSQNPRHKITKRGQNVTFRCDPISEHNRLYWYRQTLGQGPEFLTYFQNEAQLEKSRLLSDRFSAERPKGSFSTLEIQRTEQGDSAMYLCASSAQLKTSPLHFGNGTRLTVT.

This CDR3 reads CASSQDRLYNEQFF. The CDR3 bases are TGTGCCAGCAGCCAGGACAGGCTCTACAATGAGCAGTTCTTC. The chain couples TRBV11-3 to TRBJ2-1, with 7 bases that match TRBD1. In germline, CDR1 is SGHNT, CDR2 YENEEA. The CDR3 spans 14 residues. Trimming took 5 bases from V and 3 from J; bases not matched to a gene: 4.

This sequence joins TRBV5-6 and TRBJ1-1, with D hard to call. Germline V gene lookup returns CDR1 SGHDT and CDR2 YYEEEE. The V end lost 3 bases, the J end lost 1 base, and 10 bases lay between the germline ends. This CDR3 spans 14 amino acids. The CDR3 loop reads CASSSTDSNTEAFF. The DNA for the CDR3 is TGTGCCAGCAGCTCTACCGACTCGAACACTGAAGCTTTCTTT.

J is TRBJ1-4 and V is TRBV5-8; a weak D match, TRBD1 (5 bases). Germline V gene sequence: CDR1 SGHTS, CDR2 YDEGEE. The V and J ends lost 2 bases and 5 bases respectively, with 10 bases between them. CDR3 length: 14 amino acids. The CDR3 sequence is CASSFGGINEKLFF. As DNA, the CDR3 is TGTGCCAGCAGCTTCGGGGGGATAAATGAAAAACTGTTTTTT.

This chain joins TRBV5-5 and TRBJ2-7; possible D gene TRBD1, 6 bases. V lost 4 bases, J lost 5 bases, and 13 bases lay in between. This CDR3 spans 13 amino acids. Germline values: CDR1 SGHKS, CDR2 YYEKEE (reference sequence). The CDR3 DNA reads TGTGCCAGCAGCCCCGACAGGTTGAACGAGCAGTACGTC. Amino acids: CASSPDRLNEQYV.

V is TRBV5-1 and J is TRBJ2-7, with a weak D call TRBD1 (5 bases). Per germline, CDR1 SGHRS and CDR2 YFSETQ. V lost 5 bases and J 4 bases, leaving 13 bases between the germline ends. The CDR3 is 13 amino acids. The CDR3 DNA reads as TGCGCCAGCAGGATGGCAGGGTCATACGAGCAGTACGTC. As protein: CASRMAGSYEQYV.

V is TRBV19 and J is TRBJ2-7; D is unresolved. V lost 8 bases, J lost 4 bases, and 15 bases lay in between. Germline CDR1 is LNHDA and CDR2 is SQIVND (reference sequence). This CDR3 region has 13 residues. CDR3 in amino acids: CASSSSSGYEQYV. The CDR3 region has the DNA TGTGCCAGTTCTTCTTCTTCCGGGTACGAGCAGTACGTC.

The V gene is TRBV4-2, the J gene TRBJ1-2; 8 bases are shared with TRBD1. In germline, CDR1 is LGHNA, CDR2 YNFKEQ. The CDR3 spans 15 residues. J was trimmed by 3 bases and V by 2 bases; bases with no gene match: 5. This CDR3 reads CASSQRGQEYYGYTF. CDR3 DNA sequence: TGTGCCAGCAGCCAAAGGGGACAGGAGTACTATGGCTACACCTTC.

CDR3 loop: CASSDELAVYNEQFF. The CDR3 DNA reads TGTGCCAGCAGTGATGAGCTAGCGGTCTACAATGAGCAGTTCTTC. The chain links TRBV6-1 to TRBJ2-1; 7 nucleotides agree with TRBD2. CDR3 length: 15 residues. CDR1 and CDR2 (germline): MNHNS, SASEGT. V trimming: 3 bases; J trimming: 3 bases; junction bases outside the gene matches: 5.

In its sample, this clone was seen once. This rearrangement joins TRBV29-1 to TRBJ1-2, with D unclear. CDR3 length: 13 residues. Germline V gene sequence: CDR1 SQVTM, CDR2 ANQGSEA. V lost 5 bases and J 4 bases, leaving 14 bases between the germline ends. CDR3 in DNA: TGCAGCGTTCTCGGCGGGTCGGGCTATGGCTACACCTTC. It specifies CSVLGGSGYGYTF.

This chain joins TRBV28 and TRBJ1-1, with 7 bases identical to TRBD1. After removal of 6 bases from V and 7 bases from J, the junction contained 11 bases not matched to a gene. CDR3 size: 14 residues. Germline-derived CDR1 and CDR2 are MDHEN and SYDVKM. In DNA form, the CDR3 reads TGTGCCAGCAGGGAAGCGACAGGGAGAGGTGAAGCTTTCTTT. This gives the protein CASREATGRGEAFF.

V is TRBV10-3 and J is TRBJ2-2; 8 positions match TRBD2. With V trimmed by 1 base and J by 0 bases, 7 bases remained unmatched. CDR1 and CDR2 from the germline V gene are ENHRY and SYGVKD. This CDR3 comprises 18 residues. CDR3 coding DNA: TGTGCCATCAGTGAGTTGCGACCCGGGGGGGCGAACACCGGGGAGCTGTTTTTT. Amino acids: CAISELRPGGANTGELFF.

The rearrangement joins TRBV6-1 to TRBJ1-1; no clear D. CDR1 is MNHNS, CDR2 SASEGT, per germline. V dropped 6 bases and J dropped 5 bases, with 7 bases sitting between them. The CDR3 runs to 11 residues. The CDR3 sequence is CASSYVTEAFF. The DNA for the CDR3 is TGTGCCAGCAGCTATGTGACTGAAGCTTTCTTT.

This clone was observed once. The chain uses TRBV7-8 and TRBJ2-7; 7 positions match TRBD2. J gave up 2 bases and V 0 bases, and 7 bases lay outside the gene matches. Germline CDR1 reads SGHVS; CDR2 reads FQNEAQ. The CDR3 runs to 16 residues. CDR3 loop: CASSLAFRDYPYEQYV. The CDR3 coding sequence is TGTGCCAGCAGCTTAGCGTTCAGGGACTACCCCTACGAGCAGTACGTC.

The gene calls are TRBV9 and TRBJ2-6; 7 bases are shared with TRBD1. V gave up 4 bases and J gave up 0 bases; unmatched junction bases: 10. This CDR3 has 18 residues. CDR1 and CDR2 from the germline V gene are SGDLS and YYNGEE. The CDR3 sequence: CASSPRQGPSSGANVLTF. CDR3 nucleotides: TGTGCCAGCAGCCCACGACAGGGCCCCAGCTCTGGGGCCAACGTCCTGACTTTC.

The genes are TRBV4-3 and TRBJ1-5, with D hard to call. Between the trimmed V and J ends, which lost 0 bases and 7 bases, there was a span of 13 bases. The CDR3 contains 15 residues. CDR1 is LGHNA and CDR2 is YSLEER in the germline V gene. CDR3 loop: CASSQDAGTSQPQHF. The DNA of the CDR3 is TGCGCCAGCAGCCAAGATGCGGGCACTTCGCAGCCCCAGCATTTT.

The chain employs TRBV5-1 and TRBJ1-2, with 12 nucleotides matching TRBD1. The germline gives CDR1 SGHRS, CDR2 YFSETQ. This CDR3 is built from 15 residues. Losses at the gene ends were 3 bases for V and 7 bases for J; bases not matched to a gene: 7. CDR3 nucleotide sequence: TGCGCCAGCAGCTCCCCACCGGGACAGGGGGCTGGCTACACCTTC. It yields the protein CASSSPPGQGAGYTF. The full variable domain, rest sourced from reference TRBV5-1 and TRBJ1-2, is KAGVTQTPRYLIKTRGQQVTLSCSPISGHRSVSWYQQTPGQGLQFLFEYFSETQRNKGNFPGRFSGRQFSNSRSEMNVSTLELGDSALYLCASSSPPGQGAGYTFGSGTRLTVV.

This chain connects TRBV29-1 to TRBJ1-1, with no clear D. CDR3 length: 11 amino acids. Germline V gene data show CDR1 as SQVTM and CDR2 as ANQGSEA. Trimming took 3 bases from V and 1 from J, leaving 3 bases between them. CDR3 region: CSVDWNTEAFF. In DNA form, the CDR3 reads TGCAGCGTTGACTGGAACACTGAAGCTTTCTTT.

For the CDR3, the DNA is TGCGCCAGCAGCCGCGATCTGAACACTGAAGCTTTCTTT. Translated: CASSRDLNTEAFF. The chain combines TRBV4-3 with TRBJ1-1; D is undetermined. CDR3 length: 13 residues. V was cut by 4 bases and J by 0 bases, with 6 bases left in between. Germline V lookup: CDR1 LGHNA, CDR2 YSLEER.

The chain carries TRBV28 and TRBJ1-5, with 9 bases matching TRBD1. Trimming at V came to 5 bases and at J to 5 bases, leaving 1 base not matched to a gene. Germline V gene data show CDR1 as MDHEN and CDR2 as SYDVKM. The CDR3 is 13 amino acids. CDR3 bases: TGTGCCAGCAGTCGGACAGGGGATCAGCCCCAGCATTTT. Translation: CASSRTGDQPQHF.

The rearrangement joins TRBV29-1 to TRBJ2-2; 11 positions agree with TRBD2. CDR3 size: 13 residues. The ends lost 7 bases at V and 6 bases at J; junction bases unmatched: 4. Germline loops: CDR1 SQVTM, CDR2 ANQGSEA. The CDR3 DNA is TGCAGCGGCTTGACTAGCGGGGCCGGGGAGCTGTTTTTT. It encodes CSGLTSGAGELFF.

CDR3 sequence reads: CASSLYGGSGNTIYF. The DNA for the CDR3 is TGTGCCAGCAGCTTGTACGGGGGTTCAGGAAACACCATATATTTT. This chain uses TRBV5-4 with TRBJ1-3, with D maybe TRBD1 (5 bases). Germline lookup yields CDR1 SGHNT and CDR2 YYREEE (reference sequence). V was clipped by 1 base and J by 4 bases, with 12 bases between them. CDR3 length: 15 amino acids.

This clone was detected once. The chain links TRBV6-6 to TRBJ1-2; the D gene is possibly TRBD1 (6 bases). The CDR3 extends over 15 amino acids. V gave up 6 bases and J gave up 2 bases, with 16 bases separating them. In germline, CDR1 is MNHNY, CDR2 SVGAGI (reference sequence). The CDR3 is CASRAPGQVNYGYTF. CDR3 nucleotide sequence: TGTGCCAGCAGGGCACCGGGACAAGTAAACTATGGCTACACCTTC.